This TCR beta chain was recovered during a study of blood T cell repertoires in COVID-19 (dated by TCRdb to the early 2020s). General notes on the study: Samples from collaborators originated in the United States, Italy and Spain and spanned both the acute and convalescent phases of COVID-19. The prospective study material was composed of cDNA or gDNA derived from T cells, B-cell-depleted T cells, or PBMCs. Subjects who had been exposed to COVID-19, were actively infected with it, or had recovered from it provided the deeply sampled blood TCRbeta repertoires that made up the dataset. The repertoires were released in a freely available public database intended as a resource for research on the immune response to SARS-CoV-2. Samples came from the ongoing ImmuneRACE study (first 160 participants) plus 1,254 subjects from 6 global collaborators. Sample metadata almost always included a de-identified subject ID, COVID-19 status, age in years and sex. Where available, HLA class I and class II types were obtained from metadata supplied by the sample provider rather than from assay-based typing. What the study reported, not specific to this receptor: The quantity of clinical and demographic metadata differed by source and by participant and was supplied without curation.

TCRbeta CDR3 regions were amplified from genomic DNA using the immunoSEQ Assay, a bias-controlled multiplex PCR. The authors' pipeline ran thus. Nucleated cell counts per sample were estimated from amplification of reference gene primers within the assay. To quantify the absolute abundance of each unique TCRbeta CDR3 rearrangement, sequence reads were collapsed and filtered. For each sample, productive Simpson clonality was calculated as the square root of Simpson's diversity index across productive rearrangements. Sourced from immuneACCESS, this table was stored by TCRdb with only in-frame sequences that have V and J called. A share of the clones is absent; for the studies checked, an unresolved V gene accounts for under half, and the remainder has no known explanation. From that table come the V and J calls and clone size; the DNA was used to work out D and trimming. This sample holds 100,000 to 150,000 clones; around nine tenths were observed only once. In total, the top ten clones hold more than 2% of the sample.

The CDR3, cysteine through phenylalanine, is 14 amino acids long. Here the CDR3 DNA is all that survives: 42 bases in frame from base 1. V and J are truncated by 3 bases and 1 base respectively, leaving an intervening sequence of 9 bases. The germline V gene supplies CDR1 MNHNS and CDR2 SASEGT. Concerning this clone itself: Its antigen is not yet known. One base away there is no much larger clone; base qualities are not given.

Whole blood was collected in K2EDTA tubes by collaborating institutions according to the institutions' own protocols. For TCRbeta analysis, collaborators shipped samples in one of three forms: frozen whole blood, isolated PBMCs, or DNA extracted from either of those sample types. The material sequenced was peripheral blood. The TCR comes from a woman aged 45 to 65 with acute or convalescent COVID-19. Recombination linked TRBV6-1 to TRBJ1-1; TRBD1 might be the D gene, on 5 matching bases. The CDR3 is CASSDNRKNTEAFF. The nucleotide sequence is TGTGCCAGCAGTGATAACAGGAAGAACACTGAAGCTTTCTTT.